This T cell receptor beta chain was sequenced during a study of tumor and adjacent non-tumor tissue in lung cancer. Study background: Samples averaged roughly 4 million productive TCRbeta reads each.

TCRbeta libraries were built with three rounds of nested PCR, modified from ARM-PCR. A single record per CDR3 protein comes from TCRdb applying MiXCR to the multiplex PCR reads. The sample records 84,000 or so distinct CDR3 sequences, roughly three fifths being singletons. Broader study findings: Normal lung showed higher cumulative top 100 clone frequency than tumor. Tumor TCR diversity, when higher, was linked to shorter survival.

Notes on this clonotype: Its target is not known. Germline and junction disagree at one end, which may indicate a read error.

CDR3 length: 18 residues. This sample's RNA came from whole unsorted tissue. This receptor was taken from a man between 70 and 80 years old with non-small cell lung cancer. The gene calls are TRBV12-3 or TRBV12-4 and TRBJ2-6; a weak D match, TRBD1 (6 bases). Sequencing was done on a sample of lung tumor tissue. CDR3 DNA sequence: TGTGCCAGCAGTTTATTAGGGACAAAACTCTCTGTGGCCAACGTCCTGACTTTC. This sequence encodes CASSLLGTKLSVANVLTF.